The clone carrying this T cell receptor beta chain was counted at least ten times. This sample stems from a study of early T cells in non-severe SARS-CoV-2 infection. Germline loops: CDR1 DFQATT, CDR2 SNEGSKA (reference sequence). The CDR3 is 15 residues long. With 1 base removed from V and 0 bases from J, the gap between germline ends came to 10 bases. TCRdb independently ran MiXCR on the 5' RACE reads; one entry per CDR3 protein. The profile shows about 47,000 distinct CDR3 sequences, about a tenth of them singletons. The rearrangement joins TRBV20-1 to TRBJ1-3; unclear D gene. The TCR comes from an adult who was a healthcare worker with PCR-confirmed SARS-CoV-2 infection or an uninfected control (not recorded which). The source material was whole blood, sampled at baseline. The CDR3 DNA is TGCAGTGCTAGAGGGGCAGAAGGCTCTGGAAACACCATATATTTT. It translates to CSARGAEGSGNTIYF.